These T cell receptor beta chains were read from a single sample in a study of cytomegalovirus exposure and HLA in healthy donors. Here immunoSEQ multiplex PCR was the method, and the copy in TCRdb shows in-frame clones only, minus some. This table holds some 130,000 clones, about 83% found once. The sequenced material came from PBMCs. The receptors shown here come from a woman in her 30s in good health and CMV-seronegative. Both conserved end residues are trimmed from each CDR3. Only some rows state a clone size, as once, few, many or a class for expanded clones.

TRBV18	TRBJ2-6	.	ASSQRTAGANVLT
TRBV9	TRBJ2-3	.	ASTLAGGATDTQY
TRBV5-1	TRBJ1-2	once	ASSREGQFYGYT
TRBV9	TRBJ2-2	.	ASSAPGLLNTGELF
TRBV27	TRBJ2-3	.	ASSQTRGAFFLDTQY
TRBV28	TRBJ2-3	.	ASIPSTGGSTDTQY
TRBV6-5	TRBJ1-2	.	ASRRSGDGYT
TRBV7-3	TRBJ1-6	few	ASGQPNSPLH
TRBV2	TRBJ1-3	.	ASRRADGNTIY
TRBV5-1	TRBJ2-3	.	ASSLEGAQY
TRBV21-1	TRBJ1-2	.	ASSKKGRQGSDGYT
TRBV19	TRBJ1-1	.	ASRWTGMNTEAF
TRBV6-6	TRBJ2-5	.	ASSYLGQETQY
TRBV5-1	TRBJ2-1	.	ASSLSGRGNSDEQF
TRBV2	TRBJ1-2	few	ASSDRVTYGYT
TRBV7-2	TRBJ2-5	.	ASSERLAGKKTQY
TRBV2	TRBJ1-1	once	ASRPGTGVTEAF
TRBV27	TRBJ2-7	.	ASRGGGGEYEQY
TRBV11-3	TRBJ2-3	once	ASSPVGTGAADTQY
TRBV5-4	TRBJ1-6	medium-sized	ASSLGRGDSPLH
TRBV19	TRBJ1-2	once	ASSIERVTYGYT
TRBV5-6	TRBJ1-4	once	ASRLRQTSNEKLF
TRBV7-2	TRBJ2-1	.	ASSLIGHNEQF
TRBV5-1	TRBJ2-2	.	ASTPYQTGRTGELF
TRBV30	TRBJ1-5	.	AWETGGSNQPQH
TRBV9	TRBJ2-5	.	ASSAPGQYPETQY
TRBV27	TRBJ1-2	.	ASSLTGQSNYGYT
TRBV18	TRBJ1-1	few	ASSPGSTEAF
TRBV29-1	TRBJ2-6	.	SVVSTSGGNSGANVLT
TRBV5-1	TRBJ2-1	.	ASTFLGSNNEQF
TRBV28	TRBJ2-3	.	ASSLTGSADTQY
TRBV7-6	TRBJ2-7	.	ASSLWGGEGYEQY
TRBV6-1	TRBJ2-2	.	ASSEPRGGHGTGELF
TRBV7-3	TRBJ2-3	.	ASSPRTSGGEGDTQY
TRBV5-5	TRBJ1-5	few	ASSSSTTGNQPQH
TRBV18	TRBJ1-2	.	ASSPGNAGSYGYT
TRBV5-6	TRBJ2-2	.	ASRPGLFTGELF
TRBV2	TRBJ2-5	.	ASSDRGSPTETQY
TRBV29-1	TRBJ1-2	.	SVPNGWTGINYGYT
TRBV6-5	TRBJ2-7	.	ASSSGQGRSYEQY
TRBV4-3	TRBJ2-2	.	ASSPRGQGGDTGELF
TRBV10-3	TRBJ2-7	.	AIRPGGGPYEQY
TRBV18	TRBJ2-5	.	ASSQSAGTGVETQY
TRBV25-1	TRBJ2-3	.	ASSDGSGGDTQY